The present entry profiles one T cell receptor (beta chain) with its context. The antigen remains unidentified. This record belongs to a study of graft-versus-host responses after intestinal transplantation. Across the whole study: Every recipient had anti-thymocyte globulin induction and three to four years of tacrolimus plus steroids.

The method was immunoSEQ multiplex PCR; TCRdb's version includes in-frame clones alone and lacks a portion of them. There are about 120,000 clones in the sample; 90% occur only once, and roughly 0.2% lies in the top ten. Notes on the study in general: Recipient marrow held GvH clones, some first seen in ileum or blood. Allografts of patients with graft-donor T cell macrochimerism showed high graft-versus-host to host-versus-graft clone ratios.

Trimming removed 2 bases from V and 8 bases from J, with 12 bases in between. The CDR3 sequence is 13 residues long. Per germline, CDR1 MNHNS and CDR2 SASEGT. Here the sequenced sample was unstimulated CD4+ T cells sorted from spleen or lymph node cells, taken before intestinal transplant. The chain joins TRBV6-1 to TRBJ1-1, with a possible D match to TRBD1 (6 bases). This clonotype was obtained from a human donor who received an intestinal transplant. CDR3 sequence (DNA): TGTGCCAGCAGTGAATTTTACAGGGAAGAAGCTTTCTTT. Protein sequence: CASSEFYREEAFF.